This entry is about one T cell receptor (beta chain). In the authors' workflow: Cell counts per sample came from amplifying reference gene primers. Profiling relied on immunoSEQ multiplex PCR, and the TCRdb table lists in-frame clones only, not all of them. V, J and clone size were drawn from that table, and D and trimming were deduced from the DNA. The table records over 35,000 clones, approximately 87% of them present only once. A Seattle source enrolled patients during active infection and followed them longitudinally. This record belongs to a study of blood T cell repertoires in COVID-19. V gave up 2 bases and J gave up 12 bases, with 8 bases separating them. This CDR3 comprises 11 residues.

The rearrangement links TRBV12-3 or TRBV12-4 to TRBJ2-1, with a possible D match to TRBD2 (5 bases). The sample was peripheral blood. The source of this sequence is a man in his forties with COVID-19, enrolled during active disease. CDR3 loop: CASSLSDLQFF. CDR3 nucleotides: TGTGCCAGCAGTTTATCGGACTTGCAGTTCTTC.